These 16 T cell receptor beta chains share one sample of origin, sequenced in a study of T cell responses to AZD1222 COVID-19 vaccine (dated by TCRdb to the early 2020s). The time point label for this specimen denotes: baseline before first vaccination. To prepare the library, the immunoSEQ multiplex PCR assay was applied. TCRdb re-hosts the immuneACCESS table, in-frame sequences only. Its copies lack some clones; in the studies checked, an unresolved V gene accounts for under half of them, and the cause for the rest is not known. The sample records 150,000 to 200,000 clones, about 90% of which are singletons. The top ten clonotypes cover roughly 1.3% of the sample. The sequenced sample was peripheral blood, obtained on day 0 of AZD1222 vaccination. Receptors were obtained from an adult in good health.

The genes are TRBV4-1 and TRBJ1-5; no clear D. Germline V lookup: CDR1 MGHRA, CDR2 YSYEKL. Deletions cut 3 bases from V and 2 bases from J, with 14 bases between. The CDR3 totals 16 residues. The CDR3 DNA is TGCGCCAGCAGCCATCCCCTCAAGGGCGGCAATCAGCCCCAGCATTTT. This sequence encodes CASSHPLKGGNQPQHF.

This chain joins TRBV30 and TRBJ1-6, with D possibly TRBD1 on 5 matching bases. In germline, CDR1 is GTSNPN, CDR2 SVGIG (reference sequence). The CDR3 spans 14 residues. Trimming pared 3 bases from V and 10 bases from J, leaving 16 bases between. CDR3 sequence reads: CAWRAWQGGSPLHF. In DNA, the CDR3 is TGTGCCTGGAGGGCCTGGCAGGGCGGCTCACCCCTCCACTTT.

This chain uses TRBV7-9 with TRBJ2-2; 8 bases are a match to TRBD1. The ends lost 4 bases at V and 2 bases at J; junction bases unmatched: 6. CDR3 length: 16 amino acids. Germline V gene sequence: CDR1 SEHNR, CDR2 FQNEAQ (reference sequence). This CDR3 is CASSSSPGGNTGELFF. CDR3 in DNA: TGTGCCAGCAGCTCAAGTCCAGGGGGCAACACCGGGGAGCTGTTTTTT.

The chain carries TRBV5-6 and TRBJ1-2, with TRBD1 identical over 9 bases. In germline, CDR1 is SGHDT, CDR2 YYEEEE. With 2 bases clipped from V and 4 bases from J, the junction kept 9 bases outside the gene matches. The CDR3 has 16 residues. CDR3 protein: CASSFSTGGILYGYTF. For the CDR3, the DNA is TGTGCCAGCAGCTTTTCGACAGGGGGGATCCTCTATGGCTACACCTTC. Drawing the rest from reference TRBV5-6 and TRBJ1-2, the complete variable domain is DAGVTQSPTHLIKTRGQQVTLRCSPKSGHDTVSWYQQALGQGPQFIFQYYEEEERQRGNFPDRFSGHQFPNYSSELNVNALLLGDSALYLCASSFSTGGILYGYTFGSGTRLTVV.

Written as DNA, the CDR3 is TGTGCCAGTAGTATAATTTGGGGCAATCAGCCCCAGCATTTT. It yields the protein CASSIIWGNQPQHF. The chain recombines TRBV19 with TRBJ1-5; D not resolved. Trimming stripped 2 bases from V and 2 bases from J, with 7 bases between. The CDR3 extends over 14 amino acids. Germline CDR1 is LNHDA and CDR2 is SQIVND (reference sequence).

The rearrangement joins TRBV6-2 or TRBV6-3 to TRBJ1-1; a possible D gene is TRBD1 (6 bases). The germline V gene has CDR1 MNHEY and CDR2 SVGEGT. The CDR3 length is 17 residues. The V end lost 5 bases, the J end lost 0 bases, and 19 bases lay between the germline ends. CDR3 in DNA: TGTGCCAGCAGTCCCCGGTGGGGGGCCTCGTTGAACACTGAAGCTTTCTTT. Amino acid sequence: CASSPRWGASLNTEAFF.

V and J are TRBV11-2 and TRBJ1-2; D gene uncertain. Germline V CDR1 and CDR2: SGHAT, FQNNGV. V was pared by 2 bases and J by 8 bases, with 12 bases between. This CDR3 contains 13 residues. CDR3 coding DNA: TGTGCCAGCAGCTTATTTTCGGATGAGGGCTACACCTTC. As protein: CASSLFSDEGYTF.

The CDR3 nucleotides are TGTGCCAGCAGCCCAGGACAGACCTACGAGCAGTACTTC. Protein product: CASSPGQTYEQYF. The J gene is TRBJ2-7, the V gene TRBV3-1 (or the pseudogene TRBV3-2); D perhaps matches TRBD1 (6 bases). The CDR3 contains 13 residues. CDR1 is LGHDT and CDR2 is YNNKEL in the germline V gene (reference sequence). V was shortened by 4 bases and J by 2 bases, with 9 bases between the two germline ends.

V gene TRBV7-9 combines with J gene TRBJ2-5, with D perhaps matching TRBD2 (5 bases). The ends were cut back, 4 bases at V and 5 bases at J, with 11 bases in the middle. The germline V gene encodes CDR1 SEHNR and CDR2 FQNEAQ (reference sequence). This CDR3 contains 13 residues. This CDR3 reads CASSSGGGETQYF. For the CDR3, the DNA is TGTGCCAGCAGCTCCGGCGGCGGGGAGACCCAGTACTTC.

The chain uses TRBV5-4 and TRBJ2-2; 9 bases match TRBD1. Trimming took 1 base from V and 1 from J; bases not matched to a gene: 2. Germline values: CDR1 SGHNT, CDR2 YYREEE (reference sequence). The CDR3 covers 16 residues. CDR3 sequence reads: CASSLTGGRNTGELFF. The DNA of the CDR3 is TGTGCCAGCAGCTTGACAGGGGGCAGGAACACCGGGGAGCTGTTTTTT. Full variable domain (missing parts from reference TRBV5-4 and TRBJ2-2): ETGVTQSPTHLIKTRGQQVTLRCSSQSGHNTVSWYQQALGQGPQFIFQYYREEENGRGNFPPRFSGLQFPNYSSELNVNALELDDSALYLCASSLTGGRNTGELFFGEGSRLTVL.

The chain employs TRBV19 and TRBJ2-7; 8 bases align to TRBD2. The germline gives CDR1 LNHDA, CDR2 SQIVND (reference sequence). Trimming removed 0 bases from V and 0 bases from J; junction bases left unmatched: 7. The CDR3 runs 17 residues. The CDR3 sequence: CASSIDLERGISYEQYF. The CDR3 bases are TGTGCCAGTAGTATAGATCTGGAGCGGGGGATCTCCTACGAGCAGTACTTC.

V usage is TRBV7-2 and J usage is TRBJ2-7; TRBD1 is a possible D gene (5 bases). Germline-derived CDR1 and CDR2 are SGHTA and FQGNSA. V was shortened by 2 bases and J by 4 bases, with 12 bases between the two germline ends. The CDR3 is 14 amino acids. The CDR3 is CASSLSQGTYEQYF. The CDR3 bases are TGTGCCAGCAGCTTATCCCAGGGTACTTACGAGCAGTACTTC.

V usage is TRBV27 and J usage is TRBJ2-2, with TRBD2 matching over 13 bases. The CDR3 consists of 15 residues. The trim removed 7 bases at V and 6 bases at J, leaving 5 bases unmatched. Germline CDR1 and CDR2: MNHEY and SMNVEV (reference sequence). The CDR3 here is CASKTSGGAAGELFF. CDR3 in DNA: TGTGCCAGCAAAACTAGCGGGGGGGCGGCCGGGGAGCTGTTTTTT.

V is TRBV27 and J is TRBJ2-1, with a tentative D call TRBD2 (5 bases). CDR3 size: 17 residues. Germline V gene data show CDR1 as MNHEY and CDR2 as SMNVEV (reference sequence). The V end was cut by 2 bases, the J end by 5 bases, with 19 bases between. The chain's CDR3 is CASSLAWTLTRDNEQFF. CDR3 nucleotide sequence: TGTGCCAGCAGTTTAGCCTGGACTCTCACCCGAGACAATGAGCAGTTCTTC.

This rearrangement joins TRBV19 to TRBJ1-3; D call uncertain. Trimming shortened V by 5 bases and J by 3 bases, and 17 bases separated the two germline ends. The germline V gene encodes CDR1 LNHDA and CDR2 SQIVND (reference sequence). This CDR3 is 16 amino acids long. In DNA, the CDR3 is TGTGCCAGTAGTCCCTCGGACTTAAATGGTGGAAACACCATATATTTT. This codes for CASSPSDLNGGNTIYF.

V is TRBV2 and J is TRBJ1-4; D may be TRBD1 (5 bases). The length of the CDR3 is 15 residues. V lost 7 bases, J lost 8 bases, and 20 bases lay in between. Germline CDR1 is SNHLY and CDR2 is FYNNEI. This CDR3 reads CASNGRVGKEEKLFF. CDR3 sequence (DNA): TGTGCCAGCAATGGCAGGGTCGGAAAGGAGGAAAAACTGTTTTTT.